This T cell receptor beta chain was sequenced for a study of blood T cell repertoires in COVID-19. Per the germline V gene, CDR1 is LGHNA and CDR2 is YSLEER. The ends were cut back, 1 base at V and 5 bases at J, with 12 bases in the middle. The CDR3 is made up of 16 amino acids. Sequencing used immunoSEQ multiplex PCR; TCRdb keeps in-frame clones, though not all of them. The data contain 95,000 or so clones, around 88% of them singletons. Sample: peripheral blood. The chain links TRBV4-3 to TRBJ1-6, with D perhaps TRBD1 (5 bases). The receptor was isolated from an older man with active or convalescent COVID-19. The chain's CDR3 is CASSQAPGLDNSPLHF. The CDR3 DNA is TGCGCCAGCAGCCAAGCGCCGGGACTGGATAATTCACCCCTCCACTTT.